The 7 T cell receptor beta chains below all came from one sample that was sequenced in a study of blood T cell repertoires in COVID-19. Measured with immunoSEQ multiplex PCR; TCRdb has only the in-frame clones, and not every one. The table has hundreds of thousands of clones, 80% to 90% seen once. The sequenced sample was PBMCs or T cells enriched from blood (not recorded which). The origin of the receptors is a young man who had recovered from COVID-19.

The V call is TRBV28, the J call TRBJ1-5, with 9 nucleotides matching TRBD1. In germline, CDR1 is MDHEN, CDR2 SYDVKM. This CDR3 has 15 amino acids. After removal of 6 bases from V and 5 bases from J, the junction contained 8 bases not matched to a gene. CDR3 DNA sequence: TGTGCCAGCAGCCCTGGGACAGGGAGGGATCAGCCCCAGCATTTT. It codes for CASSPGTGRDQPQHF. The whole variable domain, filled in from reference TRBV28 and TRBJ1-5, reads DVKVTQSSRYLVKRTGEKVFLECVQDMDHENMFWYRQDPGLGLRLIYFSYDVKMKEKGDIPEGYSVSREKKERFSLILESASTNQTSMYLCASSPGTGRDQPQHFGDGTRLSIL.

This rearrangement joins TRBV10-3 to TRBJ1-1, with TRBD1 matching 7 bases. CDR3 size: 14 residues. Per germline, CDR1 ENHRY and CDR2 SYGVKD. Trimming cost V 0 bases and J 7 bases; bases outside gene matches: 5. The DNA for the CDR3 is TGTGCCATCAGTGAGTCGCCAGGGGGAGGTGAAGCTTTCTTT. Its translation: CAISESPGGGEAFF.

The chain links TRBV5-6 to TRBJ2-7; 11 bases map to TRBD2. The CDR3 runs to 18 residues. V dropped 4 bases and J dropped 2; count of bases not matched to a gene: 14. The germline V gene encodes CDR1 SGHDT and CDR2 YYEEEE. The DNA of the CDR3 is TGTGCCAGCAGCCCAATCCTTGTGGGACTAGCGGATACCTACGAGCAGTACTTC. Encoded protein: CASSPILVGLADTYEQYF.

This clone was seen more than once but under ten times. The CDR3 loop reads CASSPSVYEQYF. The DNA for the CDR3 is TGCGCCAGCAGTCCTTCAGTCTACGAGCAGTACTTC. The gene calls are TRBV10-1 and TRBJ2-7; no definite D call. Germline-derived CDR1 and CDR2 are WNHNN and SYGVQD (reference sequence). The V end was cut by 5 bases, the J end by 3 bases, with 8 bases between. CDR3 size: 12 residues.

The CDR3 reads CASSPPPGNQPQHF. CDR3 coding DNA: TGTGCCAGCAGTCCGCCCCCGGGCAATCAGCCCCAGCATTTT. J is TRBJ1-5 and V is TRBV28; D is uncertain. V lost 5 bases and J lost 2, with 10 bases in between. The length of the CDR3 is 14 residues. CDR1 is MDHEN, CDR2 SYDVKM, per germline.

V and J are TRBV21-1 and TRBJ1-6; the table calls TRBD1, which could not be checked here. TRBV21-1 is a pseudogene segment. CDR3 length: 17 residues. The CDR3 DNA sequence: TGTGCCAGCAGCGTGGGTCAAGGACAATACGGTAATTCACCCCTCCACTTT. Amino acids: CASSVGQGQYGNSPLHF.

This clone was seen only once. The V gene is TRBV24-1, the J gene TRBJ1-2; possibly TRBD1 for D (5 bases). This CDR3 region has 12 residues. Germline V gene lookup returns CDR1 KGHDR and CDR2 SFDVKD. V lost 4 bases and J 7 bases, leaving 9 bases between the germline ends. Written as DNA, the CDR3 is TGTGCCACCAGTGACGGGACTCGTGGCTACACCTTC. This encodes CATSDGTRGYTF.